This entry is about one T cell receptor beta chain. This table comes from immunoSEQ multiplex PCR, and its TCRdb copy is limited to in-frame clones, with some not included. The sample lists around 78,000 clones, about 90% seen once, with approximately 4.7% in the top ten. The data are from a study of resident and recirculating memory T cells in vitiligo. Sequencing was performed on blood. This receptor was identified in a male donor with vitiligo.

This CDR3 reads CASSIRGSGGYYEQYF. Here the CDR3 DNA reads TGTGCCAGCAGTATCCGGGGGAGCGGGGGTTACTACGAGCAGTACTTC. The chain links TRBV27 to TRBJ2-7; 8 positions match TRBD2. The V gene end was trimmed by 5 bases and the J gene end by 3 bases; junction bases not matched to a gene: 12. Per the germline V gene, CDR1 is MNHEY and CDR2 is SMNVEV (reference sequence). The CDR3 runs 16 residues.